This T cell receptor (beta chain) stems from a study of blood T cell repertoires in COVID-19. Looking at the study overall: The analysed material was cDNA or gDNA that came from T cells, B-cell-depleted T cells, or PBMCs.

Authors' analysis steps: Estimated nucleated cell counts came from reference gene primer amplification. Clones were read by immunoSEQ multiplex PCR, and TCRdb kept only the in-frame ones, dropping some. That table gives V, J and clone size, and the DNA gave D and trimming. The sample shows roughly 100,000 clones, more than 75% of them seen only once. Germline V gene sequence: CDR1 LGHDT, CDR2 YNNKEL (reference sequence). This CDR3 has 16 amino acids. The V end lost 0 bases, the J end lost 8 bases, and 19 bases lay between the germline ends. This TCR derives from a woman aged 80 or over with active COVID-19. The specimen was peripheral blood. The chain has TRBV3-1 (or the pseudogene TRBV3-2) and TRBJ1-2, with unresolved D. The CDR3 protein is CASSQDPPRGGYGYTF. CDR3 bases: TGTGCCAGCAGCCAAGATCCGCCTCGGGGAGGGTACGGCTACACCTTC.